These T cell receptor beta chains were read from a single sample in a study of control samples from healthy donors and cancer patients. TCRdb keeps only in-frame clones here, not all; method: immunoSEQ multiplex PCR. The sample records about 140,000 clones, approximately 86% being singletons. The sequenced sample was blood. The source of these receptors is a young woman in good health. CDR3s include the opening cysteine and the closing phenylalanine or tryptophan. A D gene is named only where the DNA matches it firmly. Clone size, where shown, is once, few, many, or a class for clones that have expanded.

d_gene: NA
abundance: NA
v_gene: TRBV27
j_gene: TRBJ1-2
CDR3aa: CASSDRSYYGYTF
CDR3nt: TGTGCCAGCAGCGACAGGAGTTACTATGGCTACACCTTC

d_gene: NA
abundance: NA
v_gene: TRBV6-5
j_gene: TRBJ1-1
CDR3aa: CASSPWGVNTEAFF
CDR3nt: TGTGCCAGCAGCCCGTGGGGGGTGAACACTGAAGCTTTCTTT

d_gene: TRBD1
abundance: NA
v_gene: TRBV2
j_gene: TRBJ1-6
CDR3aa: CASQGAGGSPLHF
CDR3nt: TGTGCCAGCCAGGGGGCAGGGGGATCACCCCTCCACTTT

d_gene: NA
abundance: few
v_gene: TRBV5-6
j_gene: TRBJ2-7
CDR3aa: CASSLSRSPFTPYEQYF
CDR3nt: TGTGCCAGCAGCTTGAGTCGTTCTCCATTCACGCCGTACGAGCAGTACTTC

d_gene: NA
abundance: NA
v_gene: TRBV28
j_gene: TRBJ1-1
CDR3aa: CASSLESRVTEAFF
CDR3nt: TGTGCCAGCAGTTTAGAGTCGCGGGTTACTGAAGCTTTCTTT

d_gene: NA
abundance: NA
v_gene: TRBV9
j_gene: TRBJ2-7
CDR3aa: CASSVTYEQYF
CDR3nt: TGTGCCAGCAGCGTAACCTACGAGCAGTACTTC

d_gene: NA
abundance: NA
v_gene: TRBV19
j_gene: TRBJ1-5
CDR3aa: CASSIGFLGQAPQPQHF
CDR3nt: TGTGCCAGTAGTATAGGTTTTCTGGGCCAGGCCCCACAACCCCAGCATTTT

d_gene: NA
abundance: NA
v_gene: TRBV5-1
j_gene: TRBJ1-1
CDR3aa: CASSLNYEAAEAFF
CDR3nt: TGCGCCAGCAGCTTGAATTATGAAGCGGCTGAAGCTTTCTTT

d_gene: TRBD2
abundance: NA
v_gene: TRBV6-1
j_gene: TRBJ2-3
CDR3aa: CASSEGLAAGTQYF
CDR3nt: TGTGCCAGCAGTGAGGGACTAGCGGCCGGAACGCAGTATTTT

d_gene: TRBD2
abundance: NA
v_gene: TRBV3-1/TRBV3-2
j_gene: TRBJ2-7
CDR3aa: CASSLTSGSFTEQYF
CDR3nt: TGTGCCAGCAGTCTCACTAGCGGGAGTTTTACCGAGCAGTACTTC

d_gene: NA
abundance: NA
v_gene: TRBV30
j_gene: TRBJ1-5
CDR3aa: CAWSGGNSNQPQHF
CDR3nt: TGTGCCTGGAGTGGGGGTAATAGCAATCAGCCCCAGCATTTT

d_gene: TRBD1
abundance: NA
v_gene: TRBV11-2
j_gene: TRBJ2-1
CDR3aa: CASSQGQLNEQFF
CDR3nt: TGTGCCAGCAGCCAGGGACAGCTCAATGAGCAGTTCTTC

d_gene: TRBD1
abundance: NA
v_gene: TRBV7-9
j_gene: TRBJ2-1
CDR3aa: CASRRTGDGNEQFF
CDR3nt: TGTGCCAGCAGAAGGACAGGGGACGGCAATGAGCAGTTCTTC

d_gene: TRBD1
abundance: NA
v_gene: TRBV25-1
j_gene: TRBJ2-2
CDR3aa: CASSARDRYFGELFF
CDR3nt: TGTGCCAGCAGTGCCCGGGACAGGTACTTCGGGGAGCTGTTTTTT

d_gene: NA
abundance: NA
v_gene: TRBV4-1
j_gene: TRBJ1-2
CDR3aa: CASSQETGGYTF
CDR3nt: TGCGCCAGCAGCCAAGAGACCGGCGGCTACACCTTC

d_gene: TRBD1
abundance: once
v_gene: TRBV5-1
j_gene: TRBJ2-7
CDR3aa: CASSPQGQGAGEQYF
CDR3nt: TGCGCCAGCAGCCCTCAAGGACAGGGTGCGGGGGAGCAGTACTTC

d_gene: TRBD1
abundance: NA
v_gene: TRBV27
j_gene: TRBJ2-2
CDR3aa: CASRPPRQGAYGTGELFF
CDR3nt: TGTGCCAGCAGACCACCCCGACAGGGGGCCTATGGCACCGGGGAGCTGTTTTTT

d_gene: TRBD1
abundance: NA
v_gene: TRBV5-6
j_gene: TRBJ2-7
CDR3aa: CASSLRGMVEQYF
CDR3nt: TGTGCCAGCAGTCTCAGGGGGATGGTCGAGCAGTACTTC

d_gene: NA
abundance: NA
v_gene: TRBV27
j_gene: TRBJ1-6
CDR3aa: CASSARNSPLHF
CDR3nt: TGTGCCAGCAGTGCACGGAATTCACCCCTCCACTTT

d_gene: NA
abundance: NA
v_gene: TRBV6-5
j_gene: TRBJ1-3
CDR3aa: CASSYIGYSGNTIYF
CDR3nt: TGTGCCAGCAGTTACATTGGCTACTCTGGAAACACCATATATTTT

d_gene: TRBD2
abundance: NA
v_gene: TRBV5-6
j_gene: TRBJ2-1
CDR3aa: CASSPGGSYNEQFF
CDR3nt: TGTGCCAGCAGTCCCGGCGGGAGCTACAATGAGCAGTTCTTC

d_gene: TRBD1
abundance: NA
v_gene: TRBV11-2
j_gene: TRBJ2-7
CDR3aa: CASSLGTGGFEQYF
CDR3nt: TGTGCCAGCAGCTTAGGGACAGGGGGCTTTGAGCAGTACTTC

d_gene: NA
abundance: NA
v_gene: TRBV29-1
j_gene: TRBJ1-4
CDR3aa: CSVGTGVEKLFF
CDR3nt: TGCAGCGTCGGGACTGGCGTCGAAAAACTGTTTTTT

d_gene: NA
abundance: NA
v_gene: TRBV27
j_gene: TRBJ2-2
CDR3aa: CASSFPGRTAWRRTGELFF
CDR3nt: TGTGCCAGCAGTTTCCCGGGACGGACGGCGTGGCGACGAACCGGGGAGCTGTTTTTT

d_gene: NA
abundance: NA
v_gene: TRBV7-9
j_gene: TRBJ1-5
CDR3aa: CASSLVGQKHSNQPQHF
CDR3nt: TGTGCCAGCAGCTTAGTGGGGCAGAAACATAGCAATCAGCCCCAGCATTTT

d_gene: TRBD1
abundance: NA
v_gene: TRBV5-4
j_gene: TRBJ2-5
CDR3aa: CASSLEGRGETQYF
CDR3nt: TGTGCCAGCAGCTTGGAGGGCAGGGGGGAGACCCAGTACTTC

d_gene: TRBD2
abundance: once
v_gene: TRBV29-1
j_gene: TRBJ2-1
CDR3aa: CSVTGLAGALYNEQFF
CDR3nt: TGCAGCGTTACGGGACTAGCGGGAGCTTTGTACAATGAGCAGTTCTTC

d_gene: TRBD1
abundance: NA
v_gene: TRBV4-2
j_gene: TRBJ1-6
CDR3aa: CASSKGQGYNSPLHF
CDR3nt: TGTGCCAGCAGCAAGGGACAGGGTTATAATTCACCCCTCCACTTT

d_gene: NA
abundance: NA
v_gene: TRBV28
j_gene: TRBJ2-7
CDR3aa: CASSLPANREQYF
CDR3nt: TGTGCCAGCAGTTTACCGGCAAATCGGGAGCAGTACTTC

d_gene: NA
abundance: NA
v_gene: TRBV10-3
j_gene: TRBJ1-3
CDR3aa: CAISDTGHSGNTIYF
CDR3nt: TGTGCCATCAGTGACACAGGCCACTCTGGAAACACCATATATTTT

d_gene: TRBD1
abundance: NA
v_gene: TRBV28
j_gene: TRBJ2-2
CDR3aa: CASSLDTGVISGELFF
CDR3nt: TGTGCCAGCAGTTTAGATACAGGGGTCATTTCCGGGGAGCTGTTTTTT

d_gene: NA
abundance: NA
v_gene: TRBV18
j_gene: TRBJ1-4
CDR3aa: CASSPQGRAEKLFF
CDR3nt: TGTGCCAGCTCACCACAGGGGAGGGCTGAAAAACTGTTTTTT

d_gene: TRBD1
abundance: NA
v_gene: TRBV5-4
j_gene: TRBJ2-5
CDR3aa: CASSFPTGDQETQYF
CDR3nt: TGTGCCAGCAGCTTCCCGACAGGGGACCAAGAGACCCAGTACTTC

d_gene: NA
abundance: NA
v_gene: TRBV4-1
j_gene: TRBJ1-2
CDR3aa: CASSQDILQGGGYTF
CDR3nt: TGCGCCAGCAGCCAAGACATATTACAGGGAGGTGGCTACACCTTC

d_gene: TRBD2
abundance: NA
v_gene: TRBV5-6
j_gene: TRBJ2-7
CDR3aa: CASSLGMAAGVQEQYF
CDR3nt: TGTGCCAGCAGCTTGGGAATGGCAGCGGGAGTGCAGGAGCAGTACTTC

d_gene: NA
abundance: NA
v_gene: TRBV5-5
j_gene: TRBJ1-5
CDR3aa: CASSLQGGDSNQPQHF
CDR3nt: TGTGCCAGCAGCTTACAGGGAGGAGATAGCAATCAGCCCCAGCATTTT

d_gene: NA
abundance: NA
v_gene: TRBV2
j_gene: TRBJ1-6
CDR3aa: CASRGYDPLHF
CDR3nt: TGTGCCAGCAGAGGGTACGATCCCCTCCACTTT

d_gene: NA
abundance: NA
v_gene: TRBV11-3
j_gene: TRBJ1-5
CDR3aa: CATGRSNQPQHF
CDR3nt: TGTGCCACGGGGCGTAGCAATCAGCCCCAGCATTTT

d_gene: TRBD2
abundance: NA
v_gene: TRBV10-1
j_gene: TRBJ2-7
CDR3aa: CASSETAGGAYEQYF
CDR3nt: TGCGCCAGCAGTGAAACCGCGGGAGGGGCCTACGAGCAGTACTTC

d_gene: TRBD1
abundance: NA
v_gene: TRBV19
j_gene: TRBJ2-2
CDR3aa: CASSIGQGVRTGELFF
CDR3nt: TGTGCCAGTAGTATTGGACAGGGGGTGAGGACCGGGGAGCTGTTTTTT